This TCR beta chain was sequenced during a study of blood T cell repertoires in COVID-19. About the research overall: COVID-19 samples collected from the United States, Italy and Spain covered acute and convalescent phases. Sources were T cells, B-cell-depleted T cells, or PBMCs; the material itself was cDNA or gDNA.

This CDR3 comprises 12 residues. Deletions cut 3 bases from V and 7 bases from J, with 7 bases between. In the authors' workflow: Amplification of reference gene primers was used by the study to estimate nucleated cell counts. Sequencing used immunoSEQ multiplex PCR; TCRdb keeps in-frame clones, though not all of them. V, J and clone size are taken as reported in that table, and D and trimming were inferred from the DNA itself. The table includes about 270,000 clones, 70% to 90% detected once. Enrolled during active infection, Seattle patients were then followed longitudinally. V and J are TRBV12-3 or TRBV12-4 and TRBJ2-1; D is perhaps TRBD2 (5 bases). Sequencing was performed on peripheral blood. The TCR originated in a woman between 65 and 79 years old with COVID-19, enrolled during active disease. This CDR3 is CASSFPGNEQFF. The DNA of the CDR3 is TGTGCCAGCAGTTTCCCGGGGAATGAGCAGTTCTTC.